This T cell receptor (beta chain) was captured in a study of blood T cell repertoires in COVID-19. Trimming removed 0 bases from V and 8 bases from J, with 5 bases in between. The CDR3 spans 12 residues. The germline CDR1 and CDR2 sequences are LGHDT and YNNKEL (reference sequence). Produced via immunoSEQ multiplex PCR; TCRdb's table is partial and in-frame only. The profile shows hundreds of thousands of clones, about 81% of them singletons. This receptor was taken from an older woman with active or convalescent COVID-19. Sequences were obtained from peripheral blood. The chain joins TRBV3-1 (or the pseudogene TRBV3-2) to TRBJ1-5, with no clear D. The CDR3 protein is CASSQDREPQHF. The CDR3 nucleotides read TGTGCCAGCAGCCAAGATCGGGAGCCCCAGCATTTT.